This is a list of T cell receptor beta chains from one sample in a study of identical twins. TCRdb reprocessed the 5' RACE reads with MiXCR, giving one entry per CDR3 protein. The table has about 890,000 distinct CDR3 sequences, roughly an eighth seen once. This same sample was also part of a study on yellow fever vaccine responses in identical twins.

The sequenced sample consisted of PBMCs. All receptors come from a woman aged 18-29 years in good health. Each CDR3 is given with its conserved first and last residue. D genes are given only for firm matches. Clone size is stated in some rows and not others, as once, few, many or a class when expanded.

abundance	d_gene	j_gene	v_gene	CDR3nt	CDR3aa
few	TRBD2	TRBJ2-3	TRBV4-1	TGCGCCAGCAGCCACCAGCGGGGGGACACAGATACGCAGTATTTT	CASSHQRGDTDTQYF
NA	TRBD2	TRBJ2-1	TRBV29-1	TGCAGCTTTCAGCCGGGACTAGCGTCGAATGAGCAGTTCTTC	CSFQPGLASNEQFF
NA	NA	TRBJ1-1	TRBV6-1	TGTGCCAGCAGTGGATTAGACCGGGTCACTGAAGCTTTCTTT	CASSGLDRVTEAFF
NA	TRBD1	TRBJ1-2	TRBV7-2	TGTGCCAGCAGCTTAGGTCGGGACAGGGCCAGCTATGGCTACACCTTC	CASSLGRDRASYGYTF
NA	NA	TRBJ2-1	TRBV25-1	TGTGCCAGCAGGGGGCGGTTAGCGAACTCCTACAATGAGCAGTTCTTC	CASRGRLANSYNEQFF
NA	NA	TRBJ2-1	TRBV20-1	TGCAGTGCCGATCCCGGGAACTATCCCTCCTGGGGTTTCTCCTACAATGAGCAGTTCTTC	CSADPGNYPSWGFSYNEQFF
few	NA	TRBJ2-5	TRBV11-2	TGTGCCAGCAGCTTAAGTACCGGGCGTTGGACCCAGTACTTC	CASSLSTGRWTQYF
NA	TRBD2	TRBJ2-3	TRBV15	TGTGCCACCAGCAGAGGATATAGCGGGGGGACCGATACGCAGTATTTT	CATSRGYSGGTDTQYF
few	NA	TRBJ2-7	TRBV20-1	TGCAGTGCTAGCGGGCGCCTCAGGTACGAGCAGTACTTC	CSASGRLRYEQYF
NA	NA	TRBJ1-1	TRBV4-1	TGCGCCAGCAGCCAAGATCCGGACAGAGGAGCTTTCTTT	CASSQDPDRGAFF
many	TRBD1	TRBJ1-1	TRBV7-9	TGTGCCAGCAGCTACTTGGACAGGGGGAACACTGAAGCTTTCTTT	CASSYLDRGNTEAFF
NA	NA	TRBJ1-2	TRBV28	TGTGCCAGCAGCCGCCCACAGGGTCACTATGGCTACACCTTC	CASSRPQGHYGYTF
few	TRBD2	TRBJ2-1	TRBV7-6	TGTGCCAGCAGCCTCTCGGGACTACACAATGAGCAGTTCTTC	CASSLSGLHNEQFF
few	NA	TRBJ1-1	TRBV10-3	TGTGCCATCACCGTAGACCTTAACAGCGCTGAAGCTTTCTTT	CAITVDLNSAEAFF
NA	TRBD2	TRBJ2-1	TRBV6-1	TGTGCCAGCAGCCCCCTGACAGCGGGAGGAAATGAGCAGTTCTTC	CASSPLTAGGNEQFF
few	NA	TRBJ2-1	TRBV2	TGTGCCAGCACCCTCCTAGAGCTCTATGGCAATGAGCAGTTCTTC	CASTLLELYGNEQFF
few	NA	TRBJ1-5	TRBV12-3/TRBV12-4	TGTGCCAGCAGCCCACAGGGTGACAATCAGCCCCAGCATTTT	CASSPQGDNQPQHF
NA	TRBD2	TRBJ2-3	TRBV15	TGTGCCACCAGCAGAGAGGCCCTTTGGACTAGCGGGAGAGGGGGCAGCACAGATACGCAGTATTTT	CATSREALWTSGRGGSTDTQYF
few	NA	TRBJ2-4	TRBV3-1	TGTGCCAGCAGCCAAGGAGTGACAGGCGCCAAAAACATTCAGTACTTC	CASSQGVTGAKNIQYF
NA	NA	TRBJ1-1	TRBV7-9	TGTGCCAGCAGCTTAGGAGGGACCGCCGGGAAGACTGAAGCTTTCTTT	CASSLGGTAGKTEAFF